Given below is one T cell receptor beta chain in context. Its antigen is not known. The data were produced by immunoSEQ multiplex PCR, yet TCRdb's version contains in-frame clones alone and is incomplete. Of about 2,200,000 clones in the sample, roughly 91% were seen once. The ends lost 3 bases at V and 4 bases at J; junction bases unmatched: 7. CDR1 is MNHEY, CDR2 SMNVEV, per germline (reference sequence). The CDR3 extends over 16 amino acids. The entry originates in a study of shared clonotypes between healthy human individuals. Naive CD8 cells lacked CD45RO and underwent positive selection for CCR7, leaving out terminally differentiated effector memory CD45RA+ cells. Overall study results and limits: Between several donors, naive CD4 clonotypes were shared at a level of about 5%. With few donors, the genetic and exposure-history diversity represented was limited.

V and J are TRBV27 and TRBJ2-3; 10 nucleotides align to TRBD2. This TCR was sampled from a man between 18 and 29 years old in good health. Some clones in this sample may be carry-over from other donors' samples. The specimen was naive CD8+ T cells from PBMCs. In DNA form, the CDR3 reads TGTGCCAGCAGTTTTTTCCCTAGCGGGGGATCAGATACGCAGTATTTT. It codes for CASSFFPSGGSDTQYF.